This TCR beta chain was recovered during a study of Ad26.COV2.S vaccination and SARS-CoV-2 variants. Notes on the study in general: Researchers cautioned that TCR breadth and depth analyses may have underestimated total T cell responses. Relative to placebo recipients, vaccine recipients exhibited elevated spike-specific TCR breadth. The study found similar non-spike TCR breadth in vaccine and placebo recipients.

Clones were read by immunoSEQ multiplex PCR, and TCRdb kept only the in-frame ones, dropping some. The repertoire holds more than 150,000 clones, with about 83% as singletons. The CDR3 has 12 residues. V lost 8 bases, J lost 5 bases, and 9 bases lay in between. Germline values: CDR1 SNHLY, CDR2 FYNNEI. Concerning this clone: The antigen remains unidentified.

This clonotype was sampled from a human donor who had recovered from COVID-19. The chain couples TRBV2 to TRBJ1-4; no definite D call. Sequenced material: peripheral blood, taken after recovery from COVID-19. CDR3 coding DNA: TGTGCCAGCTTCAAAACAAATGAAAAACTGTTTTTT. Translation: CASFKTNEKLFF. The whole variable domain, filled in from reference TRBV2 and TRBJ1-4, reads EPEVTQTPSHQVTQMGQEVILRCVPISNHLYFYWYRQILGQKVEFLVSFYNNEISEKSEIFDDQFSVERPDGSNFTLKIRSTKLEDSAMYFCASFKTNEKLFFGSGTQLSVL.